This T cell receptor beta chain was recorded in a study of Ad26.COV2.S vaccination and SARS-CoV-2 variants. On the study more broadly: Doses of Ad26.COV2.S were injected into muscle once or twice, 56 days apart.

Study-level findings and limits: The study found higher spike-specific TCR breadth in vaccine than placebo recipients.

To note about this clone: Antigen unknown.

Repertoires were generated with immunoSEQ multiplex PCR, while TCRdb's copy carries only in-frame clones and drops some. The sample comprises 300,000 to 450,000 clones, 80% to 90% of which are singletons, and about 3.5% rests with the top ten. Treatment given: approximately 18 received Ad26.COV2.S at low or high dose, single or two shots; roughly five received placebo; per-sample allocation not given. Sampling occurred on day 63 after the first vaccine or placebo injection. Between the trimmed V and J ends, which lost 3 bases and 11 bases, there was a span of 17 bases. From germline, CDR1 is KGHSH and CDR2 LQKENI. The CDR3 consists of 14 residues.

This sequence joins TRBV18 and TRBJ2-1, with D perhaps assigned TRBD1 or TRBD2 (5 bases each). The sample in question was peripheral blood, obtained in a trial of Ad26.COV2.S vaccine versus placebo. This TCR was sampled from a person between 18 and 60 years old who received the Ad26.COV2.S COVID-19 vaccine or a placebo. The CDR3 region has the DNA TGTGCCAGCTCACCCCCCCGGGACCAAGTAAAGCAGTTCTTC. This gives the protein CASSPPRDQVKQFF.